This TCR beta chain was recorded in a study of T cell responses to AZD1222 COVID-19 vaccine. Study summary: Pooling covered second doses at about 4 or about 12 weeks.

The repertoire was sequenced with immunoSEQ multiplex PCR; TCRdb's copy has only in-frame clones and lacks some. The table has over 150,000 clones, about 87% seen once; the top ten hold around 3.1%. Study findings and constraints: White British donors predominated, females outnumbered males, and clonal diversity was possibly underestimated. When two AZD1222 doses had been given, Spike-specific TCR breadth and depth rose. Dominant at 160-218 and 743-854, vaccine-associated CD4 TCRs also spanned spike.

In germline, CDR1 is SQVTM, CDR2 ANQGSEA. The CDR3 is made up of 13 amino acids. Trimming cost V 6 bases and J 8 bases, with 14 bases left between them. Details on this clone: Antigen specificity is unknown.

This TCR was recovered from an adult in good health. Here the sequenced sample was peripheral blood, taken on day 0 of AZD1222 vaccination. The gene calls are TRBV29-1 and TRBJ1-6; weak D call: TRBD1 (6 bases). This CDR3 reads CSVRGDRDSPLHF. The DNA for the CDR3 is TGCAGCGTGAGGGGGGATAGGGATTCACCCCTCCACTTT.